This TCR beta chain was captured by sequencing in a study of T cell responses to AZD1222 COVID-19 vaccine. Overall study findings and caveats: The study reported that nearly half of spike-specific TCRs target unmutated variant regions. Among the donors, most were white British and more were female, and clonal diversity was possibly underestimated. Only a handful of individuals given AZD1222 were seropositive at baseline.

TCRdb's table, derived via immunoSEQ multiplex PCR, lists solely in-frame clones and lacks some. In the table there are 90,000 to 130,000 clones, 87% of which are singletons. Points on this clone: The antigen is unknown.

The ends were cut back, 7 bases at V and 0 bases at J, with 10 bases in the middle. The length of the CDR3 is 13 residues. Germline V gives CDR1 MNHEY, CDR2 SVGAGI. The origin of this receptor is an adult in good health. The chain recombines TRBV6-5 with TRBJ2-7, with a weak D call TRBD2 (5 bases). Specimen: peripheral blood, collected on day 0 of AZD1222 vaccination. The DNA for the CDR3 is TGTGCCAGCATGCGGGCCAACTCCTACGAGCAGTACTTC. Its protein is CASMRANSYEQYF.